A selection of T cell receptor beta chains follows, all from one sample in a study of T-cell memory formation after mild COVID-19. MiXCR, applied by TCRdb to the 5' RACE reads, yields one record per CDR3 protein. Of 450,000 to 650,000 distinct CDR3 sequences in the sample, less than 25% are singletons; the top ten hold around 9.2%. Sequencing input: PBMCs or a T cell subset sorted from them (not recorded which). The source is an adult woman who had mild COVID-19 (a few samples of this study predate the infection). Cell type and time point are not known. The CDR3 runs from the conserved cysteine through the conserved F or W. D genes are given only for firm matches. Only some rows state a clone size, as once, few, many or a class for expanded clones.

>many|TRBV24-1|NA|TRBJ2-5
CATSDSATVQETQYF
TGTGCCACCAGTGATTCCGCGACAGTTCAAGAGACCCAGTACTTC
>NA|TRBV14|NA|TRBJ2-3
CASSQLIYSTDTQYF
TGTGCCAGCAGCCAACTTATCTATTCCACAGATACGCAGTATTTT
>NA|TRBV29-1|NA|TRBJ2-7
CSVEGGTYEQYF
TGCAGCGTTGAGGGGGGAACCTACGAGCAGTACTTC
>few|TRBV7-9|NA|TRBJ2-3
CASSFVGSPTDTQYF
TGTGCCAGCAGCTTCGTCGGTTCTCCCACAGATACGCAGTATTTT
>few|TRBV28|NA|TRBJ1-5
CASSPPVGTISQHF
TGTGCCAGCAGCCCGCCGGTGGGGACGATCTCCCAGCATTTT
>few|TRBV28|NA|TRBJ2-5
CASSPRGRKQETQYF
TGTGCCAGCAGTCCCCGCGGACGTAAACAAGAGACCCAGTACTTC
>few|TRBV15|NA|TRBJ2-7
CATSSGWGTYEQYF
TGTGCCACCAGCAGCGGGTGGGGGACCTACGAGCAGTACTTC
>NA|TRBV4-3|NA|TRBJ1-1
CASSQDQGPDTEAFF
TGCGCCAGCAGCCAAGATCAGGGGCCTGATACCGAAGCTTTCTTT
>NA|TRBV4-1|NA|TRBJ2-7
CASSLLQVPGEQYF
TGCGCCAGCAGCCTTCTTCAGGTGCCGGGCGAGCAGTACTTC
>NA|TRBV19|TRBD1|TRBJ1-1
CASLRDSWNTEAFF
TGTGCCAGTCTTAGGGACAGCTGGAACACTGAAGCTTTCTTT
>NA|TRBV10-3|TRBD1|TRBJ2-2
CAITGQENTGELFF
TGTGCCATCACGGGACAGGAAAACACCGGGGAGCTGTTTTTT
>few|TRBV12-3/TRBV12-4|NA|TRBJ1-2
CASSSSAAASYGYTF
TGTGCCAGCAGCTCCTCGGCTGCAGCGTCCTATGGCTACACCTTC
>NA|TRBV12-3/TRBV12-4|NA|TRBJ1-2
CASSPGAWLYVF
TGTGCCAGCAGCCCGGGAGCGTGGCTCTATGTCTTC
>NA|TRBV24-1|NA|TRBJ2-3
CATSDLGKPGTDTQYF
TGTGCCACCAGTGATTTGGGAAAACCTGGCACAGATACGCAGTATTTT
>NA|TRBV19|NA|TRBJ1-2
CASSRDGINYGYTF
TGTGCCAGTAGCAGGGACGGCATTAACTATGGCTACACCTTC
>few|TRBV7-9|TRBD2|TRBJ2-1
CASSFLEREIQNEQFF
TGTGCCAGCAGCTTCCTCGAGCGGGAGATCCAGAATGAGCAGTTCTTC
>many|TRBV6-2/TRBV6-3|NA|TRBJ2-3
CASSYSPSDISSTDTQYF
TGTGCCAGCAGTTACTCGCCCTCCGATATATCTAGCACAGATACGCAGTATTTT
>few|TRBV5-1|NA|TRBJ1-1
CASSSSGSGTEAFF
TGCGCCAGCAGCTCCTCAGGGTCGGGCACTGAAGCTTTCTTT
>NA|TRBV3-1|TRBD1|TRBJ1-1
CASSQDLTGANTEAFF
TGTGCCAGCAGCCAAGACCTCACAGGGGCTAACACTGAAGCTTTCTTT
>few|TRBV2|NA|TRBJ2-7
CASSIGLEQYF
TGTGCCAGCAGTATTGGGCTCGAGCAGTACTTC
>few|TRBV12-3/TRBV12-4|NA|TRBJ1-5
CASSFSLREHQPQHF
TGTGCCAGCAGTTTCTCCCTAAGGGAACACCAGCCCCAGCATTTT